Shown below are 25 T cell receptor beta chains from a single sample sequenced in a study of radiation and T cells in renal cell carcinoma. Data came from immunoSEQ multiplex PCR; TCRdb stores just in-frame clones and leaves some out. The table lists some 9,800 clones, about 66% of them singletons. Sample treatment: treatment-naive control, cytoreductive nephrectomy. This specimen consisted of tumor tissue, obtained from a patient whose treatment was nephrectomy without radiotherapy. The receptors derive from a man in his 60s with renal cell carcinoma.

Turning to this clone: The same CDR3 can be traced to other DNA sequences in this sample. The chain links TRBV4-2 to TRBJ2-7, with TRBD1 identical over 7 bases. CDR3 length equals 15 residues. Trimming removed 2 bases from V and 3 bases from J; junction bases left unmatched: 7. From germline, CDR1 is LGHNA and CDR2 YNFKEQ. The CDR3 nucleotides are TGTGCCAGCAGCCAACTCGGGGACAGAGTCTACGAGCAGTACTTC. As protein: CASSQLGDRVYEQYF.

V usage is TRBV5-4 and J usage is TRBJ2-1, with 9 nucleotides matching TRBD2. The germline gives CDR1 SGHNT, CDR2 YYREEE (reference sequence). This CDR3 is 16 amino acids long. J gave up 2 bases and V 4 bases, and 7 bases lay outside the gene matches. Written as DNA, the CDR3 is TGTGCCAGCAGCGCTGCGGGGGGGGAGGCCTACAATGAGCAGTTCTTC. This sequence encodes CASSAAGGEAYNEQFF. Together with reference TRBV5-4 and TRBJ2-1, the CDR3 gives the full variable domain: ETGVTQSPTHLIKTRGQQVTLRCSSQSGHNTVSWYQQALGQGPQFIFQYYREEENGRGNFPPRFSGLQFPNYSSELNVNALELDDSALYLCASSAAGGEAYNEQFFGPGTRLTVL.

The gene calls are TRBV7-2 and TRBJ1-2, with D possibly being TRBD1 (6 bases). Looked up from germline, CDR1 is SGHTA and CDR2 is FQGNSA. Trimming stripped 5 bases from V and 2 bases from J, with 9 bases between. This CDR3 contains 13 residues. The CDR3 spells CASSRDRNYGYTF. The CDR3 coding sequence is TGTGCCAGCAGCCGTGACAGGAACTATGGCTACACCTTC.

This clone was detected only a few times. DNA for the CDR3: TGCGCCAGCAGGGACGGAACTAACAATGAGCAGTTCTTC. Translation: CASRDGTNNEQFF. This chain joins TRBV5-1 and TRBJ2-1, with D unresolved. This CDR3 is 13 amino acids long. Germline V lookup: CDR1 SGHRS, CDR2 YFSETQ. Trimming pared 5 bases from V and 5 bases from J, leaving 11 bases between.

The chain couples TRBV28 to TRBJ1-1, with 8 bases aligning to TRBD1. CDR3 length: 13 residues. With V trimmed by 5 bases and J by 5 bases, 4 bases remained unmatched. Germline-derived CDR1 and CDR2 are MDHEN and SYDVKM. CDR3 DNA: TGTGCCAGCAGTCTTTACAGGGGGACTGAAGCTTTCTTT. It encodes CASSLYRGTEAFF.

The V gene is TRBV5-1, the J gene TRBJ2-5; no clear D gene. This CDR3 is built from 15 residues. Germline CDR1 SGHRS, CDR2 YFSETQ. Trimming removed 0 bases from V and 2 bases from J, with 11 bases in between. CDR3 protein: CASSLGYGGQETQYF. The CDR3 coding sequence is TGCGCCAGCAGCTTGGGGTACGGCGGACAAGAGACCCAGTACTTC.

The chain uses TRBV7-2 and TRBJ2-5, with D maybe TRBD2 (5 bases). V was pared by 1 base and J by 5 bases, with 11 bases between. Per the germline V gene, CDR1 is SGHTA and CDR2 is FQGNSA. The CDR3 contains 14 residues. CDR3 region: CASSLGLPTETQYF. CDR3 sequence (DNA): TGTGCCAGCAGCTTAGGACTACCAACGGAGACCCAGTACTTC.

CDR3 loop: CASSDGSSYNEQFF. CDR3 nucleotides: TGTGCCAGCAGTGACGGGTCCAGCTACAATGAGCAGTTCTTC. The chain joins TRBV25-1 to TRBJ2-1; no clear D gene. Trimming pared 3 bases from V and 3 bases from J, leaving 9 bases between. The CDR3 loop spans 14 amino acids. Germline V gene data show CDR1 as MGHDK and CDR2 as SYGVNS.

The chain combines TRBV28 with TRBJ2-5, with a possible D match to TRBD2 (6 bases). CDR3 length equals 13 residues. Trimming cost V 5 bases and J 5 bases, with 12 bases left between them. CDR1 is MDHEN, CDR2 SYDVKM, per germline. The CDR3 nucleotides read TGTGCCAGCAGTGGGGGGATGGAGGAGACCCAGTACTTC. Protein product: CASSGGMEETQYF.

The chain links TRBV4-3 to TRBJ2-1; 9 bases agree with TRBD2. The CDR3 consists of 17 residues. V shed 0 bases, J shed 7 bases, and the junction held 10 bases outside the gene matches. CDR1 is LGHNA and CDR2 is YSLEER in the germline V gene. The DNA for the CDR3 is TGCGCCAGCAGCCAAGATCGGGCGGGAGGGCCCTGGAATGAGCAGTTCTTC. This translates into CASSQDRAGGPWNEQFF.

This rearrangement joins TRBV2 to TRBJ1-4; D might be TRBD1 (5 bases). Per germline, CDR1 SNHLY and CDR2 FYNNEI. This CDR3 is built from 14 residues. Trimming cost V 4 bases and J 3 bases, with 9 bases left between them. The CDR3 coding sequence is TGTGCCAGCAGTGTCGGGGGGGCTAATGAAAAACTGTTTTTT. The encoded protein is CASSVGGANEKLFF.

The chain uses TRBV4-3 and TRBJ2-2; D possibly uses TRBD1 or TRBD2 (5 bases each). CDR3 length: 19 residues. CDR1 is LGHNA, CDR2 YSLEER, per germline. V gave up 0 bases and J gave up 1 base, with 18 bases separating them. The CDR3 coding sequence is TGCGCCAGCAGCCAAGACGGTGAGGGGAGCAGAGGGAACACCGGGGAGCTGTTTTTT. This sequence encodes CASSQDGEGSRGNTGELFF.

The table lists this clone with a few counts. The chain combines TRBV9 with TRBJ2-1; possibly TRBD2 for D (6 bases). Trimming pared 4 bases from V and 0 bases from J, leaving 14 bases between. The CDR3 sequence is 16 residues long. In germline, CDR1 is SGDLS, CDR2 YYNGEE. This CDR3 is CASSPSSDSSYNEQFF. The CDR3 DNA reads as TGTGCCAGCAGCCCGTCTAGCGATAGCTCCTACAATGAGCAGTTCTTC. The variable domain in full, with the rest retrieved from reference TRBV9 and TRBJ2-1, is DSGVTQTPKHLITATGQRVTLRCSPRSGDLSVYWYQQSLDQGLQFLIQYYNGEERAKGNILERFSAQQFPDLHSELNLSSLELGDSALYFCASSPSSDSSYNEQFFGPGTRLTVL.

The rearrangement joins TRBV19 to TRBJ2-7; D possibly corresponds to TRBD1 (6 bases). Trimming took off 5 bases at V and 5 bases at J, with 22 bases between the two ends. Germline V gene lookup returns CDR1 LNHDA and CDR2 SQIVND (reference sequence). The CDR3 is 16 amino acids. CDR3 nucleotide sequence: TGTGCCAGTAGTGTCCAAACAGGGAAGGTATTCAACGAGCAGTACTTC. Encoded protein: CASSVQTGKVFNEQYF. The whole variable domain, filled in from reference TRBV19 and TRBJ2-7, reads DGGITQSPKYLFRKEGQNVTLSCEQNLNHDAMYWYRQDPGQGLRLIYYSQIVNDFQKGDIAEGYSVSREKKESFPLTVTSAQKNPTAFYLCASSVQTGKVFNEQYFGPGTRLTVT.

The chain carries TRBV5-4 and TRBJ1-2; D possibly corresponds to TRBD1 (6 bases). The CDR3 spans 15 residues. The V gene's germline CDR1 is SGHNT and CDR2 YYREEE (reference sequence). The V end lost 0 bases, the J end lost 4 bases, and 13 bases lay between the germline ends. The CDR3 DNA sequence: TGTGCCAGCAGCTTGGAGGGGGACGCCCTCTATGGCTACACCTTC. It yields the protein CASSLEGDALYGYTF.

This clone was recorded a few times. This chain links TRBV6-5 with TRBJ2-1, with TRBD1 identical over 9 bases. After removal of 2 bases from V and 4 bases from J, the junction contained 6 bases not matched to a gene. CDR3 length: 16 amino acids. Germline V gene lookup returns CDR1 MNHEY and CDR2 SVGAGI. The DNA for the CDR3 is TGTGCCAGCAGTTACCGGGACAGGGCCCCTTACAATGAGCAGTTCTTC. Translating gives CASSYRDRAPYNEQFF.

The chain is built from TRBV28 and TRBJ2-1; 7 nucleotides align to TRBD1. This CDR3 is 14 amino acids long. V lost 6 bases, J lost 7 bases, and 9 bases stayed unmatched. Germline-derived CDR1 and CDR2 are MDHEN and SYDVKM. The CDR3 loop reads CASSHRGPGNEQFF. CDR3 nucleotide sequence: TGTGCCAGCAGCCACAGGGGCCCCGGGAATGAGCAGTTCTTC.

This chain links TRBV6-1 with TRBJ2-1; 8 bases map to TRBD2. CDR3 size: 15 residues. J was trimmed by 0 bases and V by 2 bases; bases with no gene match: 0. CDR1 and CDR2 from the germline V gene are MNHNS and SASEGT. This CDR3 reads CASSELAGSYNEQFF. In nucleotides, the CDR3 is TGTGCCAGCAGTGAACTAGCGGGCTCCTACAATGAGCAGTTCTTC.

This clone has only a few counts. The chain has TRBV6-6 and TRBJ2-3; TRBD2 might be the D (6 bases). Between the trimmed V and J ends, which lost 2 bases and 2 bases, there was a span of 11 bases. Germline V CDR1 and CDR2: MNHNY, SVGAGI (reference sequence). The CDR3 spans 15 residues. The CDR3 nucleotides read TGTGCCAGCAGTTACGGCCGGGGGTCCACAGATACGCAGTATTTT. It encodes CASSYGRGSTDTQYF.

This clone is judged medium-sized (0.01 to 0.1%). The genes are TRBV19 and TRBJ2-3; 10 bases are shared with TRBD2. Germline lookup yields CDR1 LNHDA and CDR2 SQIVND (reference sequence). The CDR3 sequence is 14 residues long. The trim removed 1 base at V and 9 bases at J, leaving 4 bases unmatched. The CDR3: CASSIVAGGQTQYF. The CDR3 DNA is TGTGCCAGTAGTATAGTAGCGGGAGGCCAGACGCAGTATTTT.

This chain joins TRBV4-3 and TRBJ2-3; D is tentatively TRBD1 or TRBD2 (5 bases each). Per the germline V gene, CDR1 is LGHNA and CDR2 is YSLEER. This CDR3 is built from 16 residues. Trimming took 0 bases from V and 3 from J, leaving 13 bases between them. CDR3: CASSQDPGQATDTQYF. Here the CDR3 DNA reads TGCGCCAGCAGCCAAGATCCGGGGCAGGCGACAGATACGCAGTATTTT.

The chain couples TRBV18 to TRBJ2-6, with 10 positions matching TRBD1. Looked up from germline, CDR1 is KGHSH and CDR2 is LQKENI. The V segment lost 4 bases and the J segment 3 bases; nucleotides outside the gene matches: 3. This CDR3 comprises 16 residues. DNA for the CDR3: TGTGCCAGCTCACTCGGGACAGGGGTTGGGGCCAACGTCCTGACTTTC. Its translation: CASSLGTGVGANVLTF.

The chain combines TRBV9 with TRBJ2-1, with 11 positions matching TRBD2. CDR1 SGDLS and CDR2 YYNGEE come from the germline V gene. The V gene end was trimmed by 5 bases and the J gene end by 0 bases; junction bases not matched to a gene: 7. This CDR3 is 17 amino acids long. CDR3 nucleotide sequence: TGTGCCAGCAGTGTTGGACTAGCGGGTCCCTCCTACAATGAGCAGTTCTTC. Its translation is CASSVGLAGPSYNEQFF.

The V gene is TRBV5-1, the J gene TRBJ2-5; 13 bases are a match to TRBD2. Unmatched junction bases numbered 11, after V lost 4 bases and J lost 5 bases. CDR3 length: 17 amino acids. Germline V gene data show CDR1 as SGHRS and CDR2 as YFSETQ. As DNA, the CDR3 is TGCGCCAGCAGCACGGGACTAGCGGGAAATCAGCCGGAGACCCAGTACTTC. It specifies CASSTGLAGNQPETQYF.

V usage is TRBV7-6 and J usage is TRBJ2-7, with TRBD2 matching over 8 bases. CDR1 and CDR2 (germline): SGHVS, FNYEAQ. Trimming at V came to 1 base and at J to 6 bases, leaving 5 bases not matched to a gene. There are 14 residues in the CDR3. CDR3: CASSLELAESEQYF. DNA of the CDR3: TGTGCCAGCAGCTTAGAACTAGCGGAGTCCGAGCAGTACTTC.